These 18 T cell receptor beta chains were all obtained from the same sample, sequenced in a study of a mutant IDH1 vaccine in newly diagnosed glioma. Clones were sequenced by immunoSEQ multiplex PCR, and TCRdb holds only the in-frame ones, with some missing. The data show 90,000 to 100,000 clones, approximately 89% seen once. Their antigens remain unidentified. Time point specified: week 47, end of study. A single vaccine dose contained 300 ug of mutant IDH1 20-mer peptide, and topical imiquimod was used with it. The sample was PBMCs, taken from a glioma patient whose treatment included an IDH1 peptide vaccine. The receptors were sampled from a woman between 50 and 59 years old with glioma.

V and J are TRBV7-9 and TRBJ1-1; D unclear. CDR1 is SEHNR and CDR2 is FQNEAQ in the germline V gene (reference sequence). V shed 1 base and J shed 0 bases, with 9 bases lying between them. The CDR3 has 15 residues. The CDR3 DNA reads TGTGCCAGCAGCTTAGAGACACCCATGAACACTGAAGCTTTCTTT. Its translation is CASSLETPMNTEAFF. The variable domain in full, completed from reference TRBV7-9 and TRBJ1-1, reads DTGVSQNPRHKITKRGQNVTFRCDPISEHNRLYWYRQTLGQGPEFLTYFQNEAQLEKSRLLSDRFSAERPKGSFSTLEIQRTEQGDSAMYLCASSLETPMNTEAFFGQGTRLTVV.

The chain recombines TRBV7-9 with TRBJ2-2; 8 bases align to TRBD1. This CDR3 has 18 amino acids. V lost 2 bases, J lost 0 bases, and 8 bases stayed unmatched. The germline V gene has CDR1 SEHNR and CDR2 FQNEAQ (reference sequence). As DNA, the CDR3 is TGTGCCAGCAGCTTAAGACAGGGGTTTAGCGCGAACACCGGGGAGCTGTTTTTT. Its translation: CASSLRQGFSANTGELFF.

The rearrangement links TRBV6-4 to TRBJ2-5; D could derive from TRBD1 or TRBD2 (5 bases each). CDR1 and CDR2 (germline): MRHNA, SNTAGT. CDR3 size: 16 residues. V was cut by 4 bases and J by 2 bases, with 17 bases left in between. Written as DNA, the CDR3 is TGTGCCAGCAGTGGCCCCAGAGGGGTCAGACAAGAGACCCAGTACTTC. Amino acids: CASSGPRGVRQETQYF.

The chain recombines TRBV27 with TRBJ1-4; 8 bases fit TRBD1. V shed 6 bases, J shed 4 bases, and the junction held 7 bases outside the gene matches. The CDR3 extends over 15 amino acids. Germline V gives CDR1 MNHEY, CDR2 SMNVEV (reference sequence). The chain's CDR3 is CASRPTGQGNEKLFF. Written as DNA, the CDR3 is TGTGCCAGCAGACCTACCGGACAGGGTAATGAAAAACTGTTTTTT.

This clone was counted once. The chain combines TRBV2 with TRBJ2-7; D call uncertain. The V gene lost 5 bases and the J gene lost 6 bases, with 11 bases spanning the gap. The CDR3 is made up of 12 amino acids. The germline V gene has CDR1 SNHLY and CDR2 FYNNEI. The CDR3 bases are TGTGCCAGCAGTCCCGGTTCGGTCGAGCAGTACTTC. Its protein is CASSPGSVEQYF.

The J gene is TRBJ1-1, the V gene TRBV18, with D unclear. Germline V gene lookup returns CDR1 KGHSH and CDR2 LQKENI. The CDR3 has 16 amino acids. V was clipped by 6 bases and J by 4 bases, with 21 bases between them. Here the CDR3 DNA reads TGTGCCAGCTCGCCTTACATGGGGATTGAGGGCACTGAAGCTTTCTTT. It translates to CASSPYMGIEGTEAFF.

The rearrangement links TRBV13 to TRBJ1-5, with D perhaps matching TRBD1 (5 bases). With 4 bases removed from V and 7 bases from J, the gap between germline ends came to 14 bases. Germline loops: CDR1 PRHDT, CDR2 FYEKMQ (reference sequence). The CDR3 loop spans 14 amino acids. CDR3 in DNA: TGTGCCAGCAGCTCCAGGCGCAGGGTCCAGCCCCAGCATTTT. Protein: CASSSRRRVQPQHF. Combining the CDR3 with reference TRBV13 and TRBJ1-5 gives the whole variable domain AAGVIQSPRHLIKEKRETATLKCYPIPRHDTVYWYQQGPGQDPQFLISFYEKMQSDKGSIPDRFSAQQFSDYHSELNMSSLELGDSALYFCASSSRRRVQPQHFGDGTRLSIL.

This clone has a single count. The CDR3 DNA reads as TGTGCCAGTAGTATCCAAGGAGAAAAACTGTTTTTT. Amino acid sequence: CASSIQGEKLFF. V usage is TRBV19 and J usage is TRBJ1-4; no reliable D call. In germline, CDR1 is LNHDA, CDR2 SQIVND (reference sequence). V was cut by 3 bases and J by 8 bases, with 7 bases left in between. This CDR3 is 12 amino acids long.

This clone was observed a handful of times. The chain combines TRBV19 with TRBJ2-1, with D possibly TRBD2 on 5 matching bases. The V gene lost 1 base and the J gene lost 1 base, with 11 bases spanning the gap. The V gene's germline CDR1 is LNHDA and CDR2 SQIVND (reference sequence). The CDR3 length is 16 residues. This CDR3 is CASSIGGGYSYNEQFF. CDR3 nucleotides: TGTGCCAGTAGTATAGGTGGAGGATATTCCTACAATGAGCAGTTCTTC. Complete variable domain (other parts from reference TRBV19 and TRBJ2-1): DGGITQSPKYLFRKEGQNVTLSCEQNLNHDAMYWYRQDPGQGLRLIYYSQIVNDFQKGDIAEGYSVSREKKESFPLTVTSAQKNPTAFYLCASSIGGGYSYNEQFFGPGTRLTVL.

This sequence joins TRBV30 and TRBJ2-2; no definite D call. The CDR3 covers 13 residues. Looked up from germline, CDR1 is GTSNPN and CDR2 is SVGIG (reference sequence). The V end was cut by 2 bases, the J end by 5 bases, with 9 bases between. The CDR3 loop reads CAWSRVGTGELFF. As DNA, the CDR3 is TGTGCCTGGAGTCGAGTAGGGACCGGGGAGCTGTTTTTT. Full variable domain (missing parts from reference TRBV30 and TRBJ2-2): SQTIHQWPATLVQPVGSPLSLECTVEGTSNPNLYWYRQAAGRGLQLLFYSVGIGQISSEVPQNLSASRPQDRQFILSSKKLLLSDSGFYLCAWSRVGTGELFFGEGSRLTVL.

The V call is TRBV7-3, the J call TRBJ2-1; D call uncertain. In germline, CDR1 is SGHTA, CDR2 FQGTGA. The V end lost 5 bases, the J end lost 3 bases, and 8 bases lay between the germline ends. The CDR3 length is 13 residues. In nucleotides, the CDR3 is TGTGCCAGCAGCCCGGACGGCTACAATGAGCAGTTCTTC. It encodes CASSPDGYNEQFF.

The chain has TRBV30 and TRBJ2-1, with 12 bases that match TRBD2. CDR1 is GTSNPN, CDR2 SVGIG, per germline (reference sequence). J was trimmed by 8 bases and V by 4 bases; bases with no gene match: 15. The CDR3 consists of 17 residues. The DNA for the CDR3 is TGTGCCTGGACCTCATCTAGCGGGAGGGCCTGGAGCTATGAGCAGTTCTTC. Translation gives CAWTSSSGRAWSYEQFF.

The genes are TRBV4-2 and TRBJ2-5; 7 nucleotides match TRBD1. This CDR3 region has 15 residues. J gave up 2 bases and V 4 bases, and 7 bases lay outside the gene matches. Germline V CDR1 and CDR2: LGHNA, YNFKEQ. The CDR3 sequence is CASSLLGQQQETQYF. The CDR3 nucleotides read TGTGCCAGCAGCCTACTGGGACAGCAGCAAGAGACCCAGTACTTC.

V usage is TRBV18 and J usage is TRBJ2-5; 8 nucleotides align to TRBD1. V was clipped by 5 bases and J by 4 bases; unmatched bases: 6. This CDR3 is built from 14 residues. Germline CDR1 KGHSH, CDR2 LQKENI. The CDR3 sequence: CASSGQGLGETQYF. DNA of the CDR3: TGTGCCAGCTCAGGACAGGGATTAGGAGAGACCCAGTACTTC.

This clone was observed once. This chain connects TRBV5-4 to TRBJ2-7; D might be TRBD1 (6 bases). Trimming took 1 base from V and 0 from J, leaving 11 bases between them. Germline CDR1 reads SGHNT; CDR2 reads YYREEE (reference sequence). The CDR3 spans 15 residues. In DNA form, the CDR3 reads TGTGCCAGCAGCTTGAAGACAGGAATCTCCTACGAGCAGTACTTC. Encoded protein: CASSLKTGISYEQYF.

The chain recombines TRBV19 with TRBJ2-2; D remains ambiguous. Trimming cost V 7 bases and J 1 base, with 7 bases left between them. The CDR3 length is 13 residues. Per germline, CDR1 LNHDA and CDR2 SQIVND (reference sequence). The CDR3 DNA sequence: TGTGCCAGTATGGAGCGGAACACCGGGGAGCTGTTTTTT. Amino acids: CASMERNTGELFF.

The chain links TRBV5-4 to TRBJ2-4; 9 positions match TRBD1. The CDR3 is 14 amino acids. Germline-derived CDR1 and CDR2 are SGHNT and YYREEE (reference sequence). The trim removed 4 bases at V and 5 bases at J, leaving 4 bases unmatched. This chain's CDR3 is CASSMDRGQNIQYF. The DNA for the CDR3 is TGTGCCAGCAGCATGGACAGGGGTCAAAACATTCAGTACTTC.

The chain links TRBV6-1 to TRBJ2-1; a possible D gene is TRBD1 (7 bases). CDR1 and CDR2 (germline): MNHNS, SASEGT. CDR3 length: 16 amino acids. V was trimmed by 4 bases and J by 7 bases, leaving 20 bases between them. CDR3 in DNA: TGTGCCAGCAGTGCCTACAGGGGATATGGGACTAATGAGCAGTTCTTC. Translating gives CASSAYRGYGTNEQFF.